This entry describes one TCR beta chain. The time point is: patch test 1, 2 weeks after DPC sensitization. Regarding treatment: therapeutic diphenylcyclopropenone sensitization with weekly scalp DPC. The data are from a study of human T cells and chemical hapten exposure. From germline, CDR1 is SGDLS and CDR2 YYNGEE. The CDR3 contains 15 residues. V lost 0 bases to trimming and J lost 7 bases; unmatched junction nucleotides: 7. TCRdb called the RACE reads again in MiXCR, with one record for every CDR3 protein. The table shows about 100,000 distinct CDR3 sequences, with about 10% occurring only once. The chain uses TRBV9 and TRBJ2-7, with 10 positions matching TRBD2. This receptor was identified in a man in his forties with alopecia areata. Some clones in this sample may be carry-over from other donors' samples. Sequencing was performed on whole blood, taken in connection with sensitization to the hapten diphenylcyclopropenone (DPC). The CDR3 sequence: CASSVGASGRGEQYF. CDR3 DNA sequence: TGTGCCAGCAGCGTAGGGGCTAGCGGGAGAGGTGAGCAGTACTTC.